The TCR beta chain under discussion was sequenced for a study of OX40 agonist ivuxolimab in advanced cancers. For the study at large: From roughly 20 to 85 years was the age range, with a mean of around 60 years, and approximately 84% were male. Findings and caveats of the study: In CD8+ T cells, expanded clones were on average more numerous than in CD4+. Certain nonresponding patients likewise had low normalized T-cell clonal expansion.

Comments on this clone: No antigen is known for it.

Trimming pared 6 bases from V and 0 bases from J, leaving 7 bases between. CDR3 length: 13 amino acids. Germline assignment: CDR1 SNHLY and CDR2 FYNNEI. The table came from immunoSEQ multiplex PCR; TCRdb's copy has only in-frame clones and leaves some out. The sample has 27,000 or so clones, 80% to 90% seen once. The TCR sequence derives from an adult with an advanced solid tumor such as melanoma, head and neck, liver or kidney cancer. The V and J genes are TRBV2 and TRBJ2-3; D is undetermined. Sequencing was performed on CD4+ or CD8+ T cells sorted from blood, taken in a trial of the OX40 agonist ivuxolimab. The CDR3 DNA follows: TGTGCCAGCAGGATGGACAGCACAGATACGCAGTATTTT. It yields the protein CASRMDSTDTQYF.